This TCR beta chain was observed in a study of CD8 T cells in Susac syndrome. An input of about 0.45 to 1 ug of RNA was subjected to reverse transcription using random hexamers. TCRdb re-analysed the immunoSEQ multiplex PCR reads in MiXCR, keeping a single row per CDR3 protein. The sample contains approximately 190,000 distinct CDR3 sequences, roughly 95% of which appear only once. Those who served as multiple sclerosis controls were treatment-naive patients with stable or active relapsing-remitting disease. Germline loops: CDR1 SNHLY, CDR2 FYNNEI. V was shortened by 2 bases and J by 9 bases, with 11 bases between the two germline ends. This CDR3 has 13 residues.

Sequencing was done on a sample of CD4+ T cells from PBMCs. The chain is built from TRBV2 and TRBJ2-1; D is uncertain. The TCR originated in a human donor with multiple sclerosis. In DNA, the CDR3 is TGTGCCAGCAGTGAAAGGCTCCGGAGTGAGCAGTTCTTC. It is translated as CASSERLRSEQFF.